This T cell receptor (beta chain) was found in a study of breast tumors, draining lymph nodes, adjacent tissues. General study points: Data only fit, rather than demonstrated, lymph node origin of most tumor T cells. The data were judged consistent with most tumor T cells coming from lymph node and expanding in tumor. Luminal-like breast cancer showed significantly greater tumor-nontumor repertoire similarity than basal-like breast cancer did.

Axillary draining lymph nodes of breast cancer patients supplied the node samples. TCRdb re-analysed the multiplex PCR reads in MiXCR, keeping a single row per CDR3 protein. The table includes about 180,000 distinct CDR3 sequences, around a third detected once. V was pared by 0 bases and J by 0 bases, with 8 bases of the junction left unmatched. The CDR3 is made up of 18 amino acids. Germline V gene sequence: CDR1 DFQATT, CDR2 SNEGSKA (reference sequence). The table lists this clonotype with many counts. Its specificity is unknown. The chain employs TRBV20-1 and TRBJ1-5; 10 bases are shared with TRBD1. The TCR was taken from a female donor with breast cancer. Some clones in this sample may be carry-over from other donors' samples. Source material: axillary lymph node tissue. The DNA of the CDR3 is TGCAGTGCTAGAGATGGGGACAGGGGACTTTATAGCAATCAGCCCCAGCATTTT. This encodes CSARDGDRGLYSNQPQHF.